These 29 T cell receptor beta chains came from one sample sequenced in a study of identical twins. TCRdb passed the 5' RACE reads through MiXCR, listing each CDR3 protein once. In the table there are around 530,000 distinct CDR3 sequences, over 12% of which are singletons. The same data also went into a second study, on yellow fever vaccine responses in identical twins.

The sequenced material came from CD4+ T cells sorted from blood. All receptors derive from a woman between 18 and 29 years old in good health.

The chain joins TRBV29-1 to TRBJ2-1; maybe TRBD2 (6 bases). The V gene's germline CDR1 is SQVTM and CDR2 ANQGSEA. The CDR3 totals 14 residues. Deletions cut 2 bases from V and 5 bases from J, with 13 bases between. In DNA, the CDR3 is TGCAGCGTTGAATTGCGTAGCGGTGACAATGAGCAGTTCTTC. Translation: CSVELRSGDNEQFF.

This clonotype showed up just a few times. The rearrangement links TRBV20-1 to TRBJ1-2, with D uncertain. CDR1 DFQATT and CDR2 SNEGSKA come from the germline V gene (reference sequence). V lost 0 bases and J 2 bases, leaving 13 bases between the germline ends. This CDR3 is built from 15 residues. The CDR3 is CSARDVGIRNYGYTF. In DNA, the CDR3 is TGCAGTGCTAGAGATGTGGGAATTAGAAACTATGGCTACACCTTC.

This clonotype was observed many times. In DNA form, the CDR3 reads TGTGCCAGCAGCTTAGCCATCCAGCCGGGACTGCCTAACGAGCAGTACTTC. Translated, it gives CASSLAIQPGLPNEQYF. The chain is built from TRBV7-6 and TRBJ2-7; D possibly corresponds to TRBD2 (6 bases). The CDR3 extends over 17 amino acids. CDR1 SGHVS and CDR2 FNYEAQ come from the germline V gene. V was trimmed by 0 bases and J by 5 bases, leaving 20 bases between them.

In its sample, this clonotype was seen a few times. This chain uses TRBV5-1 with TRBJ2-7; 11 nucleotides line up with TRBD2. The CDR3 runs to 15 residues. Germline lookup yields CDR1 SGHRS and CDR2 YFSETQ. J gave up 5 bases and V 2 bases, and 6 bases lay outside the gene matches. CDR3 sequence (DNA): TGCGCCAGCAGCTTCTTACCGGGACTAGCGGACGAGCAGTACTTC. Amino acid sequence: CASSFLPGLADEQYF.

This chain joins TRBV14 and TRBJ2-2; TRBD2 aligns across 10 bases. Looked up from germline, CDR1 is SGHDN and CDR2 is FVKESK. V lost 0 bases to trimming and J lost 7 bases; unmatched junction nucleotides: 14. This CDR3 contains 19 residues. CDR3 sequence (DNA): TGTGCCAGCAGCCAAGAGTACCGTTCTAGCGGGAGACTTGGCGGGGAGCTGTTTTTT. Translation gives CASSQEYRSSGRLGGELFF.

This clonotype was counted between two and nine times. This rearrangement joins TRBV3-1 to TRBJ2-3; a weak D match, TRBD2 (6 bases). The CDR3 spans 14 residues. Germline values: CDR1 LGHDT, CDR2 YNNKEL (reference sequence). V gave up 1 base and J gave up 7 bases, with 12 bases separating them. The chain's CDR3 is CASSQGGTPNTQYF. The CDR3 DNA is TGTGCCAGCAGCCAAGGCGGGACTCCGAATACGCAGTATTTT.

This chain uses TRBV7-6 with TRBJ2-7, with 10 bases identical to TRBD2. Germline V lookup: CDR1 SGHVS, CDR2 FNYEAQ. The CDR3 is 18 amino acids. Trimming cost V 0 bases and J 2 bases; bases outside gene matches: 10. The CDR3, as DNA: TGTGCCAGCAGCTTAGCCCCAAATCTAGCGGGAGCCACCTACGAGCAGTACTTC. Amino acid sequence: CASSLAPNLAGATYEQYF.

This clonotype appeared many times. The rearrangement uses TRBV12-3 or TRBV12-4 and TRBJ1-2; D uncertain. There are 16 residues in the CDR3. Deletions cut 0 bases from V and 4 bases from J, with 15 bases between. CDR3: CASSLAEGRKIYGYTF. The CDR3, as DNA: TGTGCCAGCAGTTTAGCGGAGGGCAGAAAGATCTATGGCTACACCTTC.

This chain uses TRBV11-2 with TRBJ2-1; TRBD2 matches at 12 bases. CDR1 and CDR2 from the germline V gene are SGHAT and FQNNGV. There are 15 residues in the CDR3. The trim removed 5 bases at V and 6 bases at J, leaving 5 bases unmatched. The CDR3 reads CASSQLAGGANEQFF. CDR3 bases: TGTGCCAGCAGCCAACTAGCGGGGGGTGCCAATGAGCAGTTCTTC.

This clonotype came up a few times. This chain links TRBV29-1 with TRBJ2-4, with D tentatively TRBD1 (5 bases). The length of the CDR3 is 14 residues. Per the germline V gene, CDR1 is SQVTM and CDR2 is ANQGSEA. With 6 bases removed from V and 0 bases from J, the gap between germline ends came to 12 bases. CDR3 nucleotide sequence: TGCAGCGTGTCAGGGAAACTAGCCAAAAACATTCAGTACTTC. Protein sequence: CSVSGKLAKNIQYF.

This clonotype has only a few counts. The chain joins TRBV27 to TRBJ2-1; tentatively, D is TRBD1 (5 bases). The CDR3 consists of 13 residues. Germline CDR1 reads MNHEY; CDR2 reads SMNVEV (reference sequence). Trimming pared 5 bases from V and 12 bases from J, leaving 17 bases between. The CDR3 loop reads CASSLDSRFMQFF. Written as DNA, the CDR3 is TGTGCCAGCAGTCTTGACAGCCGGTTTATGCAGTTCTTC.

This clonotype has only a few counts. CDR3 amino acids: CASSPLRTEKETQYF. CDR3 coding DNA: TGTGCCAGCAGCCCACTAAGGACGGAGAAAGAGACCCAGTACTTC. This chain uses TRBV14 with TRBJ2-5, with D unresolved. Trimming took off 4 bases at V and 3 bases at J, with 15 bases between the two ends. Germline V gene lookup returns CDR1 SGHDN and CDR2 FVKESK. The CDR3 spans 15 residues.

The table lists this clonotype with a few counts. The chain has TRBV10-3 and TRBJ2-5, with D perhaps TRBD2 (5 bases). CDR3 length: 13 residues. Trimming removed 3 bases from V and 4 bases from J, with 9 bases in between. Germline CDR1 is ENHRY and CDR2 is SYGVKD. This chain's CDR3 is CAISDLGRETQYF. The CDR3 DNA follows: TGTGCCATCAGTGACCTGGGGAGAGAGACCCAGTACTTC.

J is TRBJ2-3 and V is TRBV7-3; 9 bases match TRBD2. The germline V gene encodes CDR1 SGHTA and CDR2 FQGTGA. The CDR3 has 16 residues. Trimming removed 0 bases from V and 5 bases from J; junction bases left unmatched: 6. The CDR3 DNA follows: TGTGCCAGCAGCTTAACTGGGCTACTAGCGGGAGATACGCAGTATTTT. Translating gives CASSLTGLLAGDTQYF.

The chain couples TRBV15 to TRBJ2-7; no clear D gene. Germline V gives CDR1 LNHNV, CDR2 YYDKDF (reference sequence). With 0 bases removed from V and 7 bases from J, the gap between germline ends came to 7 bases. The CDR3 is 12 residues long. CDR3 sequence: CATSRDFREQYF. The CDR3 coding sequence is TGTGCCACCAGCAGAGATTTCCGAGAGCAGTACTTC.

DNA for the CDR3: TGTGCCAGCAAGCGGACAGGTACCTACGAGCAGTACTTC. Amino acid sequence: CASKRTGTYEQYF. The gene calls are TRBV25-1 and TRBJ2-7, with TRBD1 matching 7 bases. The CDR3 length is 13 residues. Germline CDR1 and CDR2: MGHDK and SYGVNS. Unmatched junction bases numbered 5, after V lost 7 bases and J lost 2 bases.

This clonotype was counted many times. V is TRBV20-1 and J is TRBJ2-1, with TRBD2 identical over 7 bases. CDR3 length: 17 amino acids. From germline, CDR1 is DFQATT and CDR2 SNEGSKA (reference sequence). The V segment lost 1 base and the J segment 3 bases; nucleotides outside the gene matches: 12. The CDR3 bases are TGCAGTGCTAGAGGGCTGGGCGGGAGTCAGTTCTACAATGAGCAGTTCTTC. It specifies CSARGLGGSQFYNEQFF.

This clonotype occurred a few times. This sequence joins TRBV3-1 and TRBJ2-1, with TRBD1 matching over 7 bases. The V gene's germline CDR1 is LGHDT and CDR2 YNNKEL (reference sequence). V shed 4 bases and J 8 bases; nucleotides not matched to a gene: 14. The CDR3 sequence is 16 residues long. In DNA, the CDR3 is TGTGCCAGCAGCCTCGAGAGAGGGGGCCTTTTAGATGAGCAGTTCTTC. It specifies CASSLERGGLLDEQFF.

This chain joins TRBV21-1 and TRBJ2-4; the D call in the table, TRBD1, was not verified against the DNA. TRBV21-1 is classified as a pseudogene. CDR3 size: 15 residues. The CDR3 coding sequence is TGTGCCAGCAGCACGCAGGGATCGGCCAAAAACATTCAGTACTTC. It encodes CASSTQGSAKNIQYF.

This chain joins TRBV6-5 and TRBJ2-1; 10 positions agree with TRBD2. The CDR3 has 16 amino acids. Per the germline V gene, CDR1 is MNHEY and CDR2 is SVGAGI. Trimming took 0 bases from V and 12 from J; bases not matched to a gene: 11. CDR3 DNA sequence: TGTGCCAGCAGTTACTCCGGGACTAGCGCCGGGGGAAGGCAGTTCTTC. Protein: CASSYSGTSAGGRQFF.

The J gene is TRBJ2-2, the V gene TRBV12-3 or TRBV12-4; D ambiguous. The CDR3 sequence is 17 residues long. DNA of the CDR3: TGTACCCGCAGCCGCGTCGTAAGGGTTTTAGGCACCGGGGAGCTGTTTTTT. It translates to CTRSRVVRVLGTGELFF.

The chain recombines TRBV7-2 with TRBJ2-5, with 11 bases that match TRBD2. Germline trimming cut 5 bases from V and 1 base from J; bases unmatched to any gene: 6. The CDR3 consists of 16 residues. Germline V gene lookup returns CDR1 SGHTA and CDR2 FQGNSA. This CDR3 reads CASSPYSGRAQETQYF. The CDR3 nucleotides are TGTGCCAGCAGCCCGTATAGCGGGAGGGCCCAAGAGACCCAGTACTTC.

This clonotype came up a few times. The chain joins TRBV5-4 to TRBJ1-6, with 9 nucleotides matching TRBD1. This CDR3 spans 16 amino acids. CDR1 is SGHNT and CDR2 is YYREEE in the germline V gene (reference sequence). Losses at the gene ends were 4 bases for V and 2 bases for J; bases not matched to a gene: 4. The CDR3 loop is CASSNGQGPYNSPLHF. Written as DNA, the CDR3 is TGTGCCAGCAGCAACGGACAGGGGCCCTATAATTCACCCCTCCACTTT.

The genes are TRBV4-1 and TRBJ1-2, with TRBD1 as a possible D gene (5 bases). Germline CDR1 MGHRA, CDR2 YSYEKL. V lost 2 bases to trimming and J lost 4 bases, with 14 bases between them. This CDR3 contains 15 residues. The CDR3 nucleotides are TGCGCCAGCAGCCAACCCGGGGCAGGGCTCTATGGCTACACCTTC. As protein: CASSQPGAGLYGYTF.

This clonotype was observed many times. The gene calls are TRBV12-3 or TRBV12-4 and TRBJ2-2; tentatively, D is TRBD2 (7 bases). V was shortened by 6 bases and J by 6 bases, with 14 bases between the two germline ends. CDR3 length: 14 amino acids. CDR3 nucleotide sequence: TGTGCCAGCAGGGTAGGGGGGGCATCCGGGGAGCTGTTTTTT. As protein: CASRVGGASGELFF.

The V and J genes are TRBV3-1 and TRBJ1-3, with 8 bases that match TRBD1. J was trimmed by 4 bases and V by 1 base; bases with no gene match: 6. The CDR3 contains 16 residues. Germline V gene data show CDR1 as LGHDT and CDR2 as YNNKEL (reference sequence). The CDR3 DNA is TGTGCCAGCAGCCAAGGCCCCAGGGGGCAAGGAAACACCATATATTTT. As protein: CASSQGPRGQGNTIYF.

V and J are TRBV6-5 and TRBJ2-7; weak D call: TRBD2 (5 bases). V lost 0 bases to trimming and J lost 0 bases, with 12 bases between them. The germline V gene has CDR1 MNHEY and CDR2 SVGAGI. The CDR3 is 16 amino acids. CDR3 residues: CASSYSSWEISYEQYV. The CDR3 nucleotides read TGTGCCAGCAGTTACTCGAGCTGGGAGATCTCCTACGAGCAGTACGTC.

The rearrangement links TRBV29-1 to TRBJ2-7; 10 bases match TRBD1. V dropped 2 bases and J dropped 3; count of bases not matched to a gene: 7. Germline CDR1 and CDR2: SQVTM and ANQGSEA. CDR3 length: 15 amino acids. The CDR3 DNA follows: TGCAGCGTTGAAATTGACAGGGGGCGAATCTACGAGCAGTACTTC. This gives the protein CSVEIDRGRIYEQYF.

This chain connects TRBV10-3 to TRBJ2-5; perhaps TRBD2 as D (6 bases). The germline CDR1 and CDR2 sequences are ENHRY and SYGVKD. V was clipped by 4 bases and J by 4 bases, with 7 bases between them. CDR3 size: 12 residues. CDR3 protein: CAISAGRETQYF. The DNA of the CDR3 is TGTGCCATCAGTGCCGGGAGAGAGACCCAGTACTTC.